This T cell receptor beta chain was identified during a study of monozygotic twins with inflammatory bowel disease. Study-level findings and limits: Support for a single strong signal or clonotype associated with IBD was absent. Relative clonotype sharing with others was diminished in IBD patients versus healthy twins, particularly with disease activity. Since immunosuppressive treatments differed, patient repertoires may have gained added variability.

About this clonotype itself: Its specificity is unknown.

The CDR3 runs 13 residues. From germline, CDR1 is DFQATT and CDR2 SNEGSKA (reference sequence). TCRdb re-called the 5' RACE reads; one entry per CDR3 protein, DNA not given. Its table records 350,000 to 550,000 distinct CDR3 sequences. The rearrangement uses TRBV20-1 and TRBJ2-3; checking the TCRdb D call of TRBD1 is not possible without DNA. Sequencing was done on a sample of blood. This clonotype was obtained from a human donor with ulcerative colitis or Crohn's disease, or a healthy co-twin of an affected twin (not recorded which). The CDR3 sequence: CSAEGAGADTQYF.